This TCR beta chain was sequenced for a study of CD8+ T cells in alopecia areata. Notes on the study in general: Many expanded lesional clones persisted in scalp and blood during tofacitinib.

The treatment denotes: oral pan-JAK inhibitor, 5-10 mg twice daily. Specimens obtained from alopecia areata patients comprised lesional scalp punch biopsies and peripheral blood. PBMCs yielded sorted CD4+ and CD8+ T cells. RNA was extracted and reverse transcribed into cDNA as the sequencing template. Profiled with immunoSEQ multiplex PCR; TCRdb holds only in-frame clones, not every one. The sample has fewer than 250,000 clones, roughly 44% seen once. J lost 5 bases, V lost 4 bases, and 10 bases had no gene match. From germline, CDR1 is SEHNR and CDR2 FQNEAQ (reference sequence). This CDR3 has 15 residues. Note on this clone: No antigen is known for it.

The sequences come from CD4+ T cells sorted from blood, collected at approximately week 39, from a patient treated with tofacitinib. The clonotype originates from a human donor with alopecia areata. This sequence joins TRBV7-9 and TRBJ2-5, with 7 bases that match TRBD2. This chain's CDR3 is CASSYGTKEGETQYF. CDR3 nucleotide sequence: TGTGCCAGCAGCTATGGGACTAAGGAGGGCGAGACCCAGTACTTC.